These 32 T cell receptor beta chains share one sample of origin, sequenced in a study of post-analysis software for immune sequencing data. Built from TCR beta cDNA, the libraries had unique molecular identifiers in them. TCRdb processed the PCR reads anew with MiXCR; each CDR3 protein has one entry. The profile covers about 770,000 distinct CDR3 sequences, with about 45% appearing a single time and roughly 5.2% taken by the ten largest. General study points: TRBV5-6, TRBV5-1 and TRBV20-1 belonged to a set of a handful of TRBV segments that were more frequent in patients than controls.

Their antigens remain unidentified. Input material: blood. The receptors come from a girl aged 10-17 years with multiple sclerosis.

The count of this clonotype is one. The V call is TRBV29-1, the J call TRBJ2-7; TRBD2 aligns across 10 bases. Per the germline V gene, CDR1 is SQVTM and CDR2 is ANQGSEA. The trim removed 6 bases at V and 6 bases at J, leaving 14 bases unmatched. The CDR3 has 15 residues. In nucleotides, the CDR3 is TGCAGCGTCGGATTCCTAGCGGGAGTAGGGACCGAGCAGTACTTC. Protein: CSVGFLAGVGTEQYF.

This clonotype has only a few counts. The gene calls are TRBV29-1 and TRBJ1-1; D uncertain. The CDR3 contains 14 residues. V lost 0 bases and J lost 1, with 9 bases in between. Germline CDR1 and CDR2: SQVTM and ANQGSEA. The CDR3 DNA is TGCAGCGTTGAAGAAAGGACGGCGAACACTGAAGCTTTCTTT. This sequence encodes CSVEERTANTEAFF.

J is TRBJ1-1 and V is TRBV12-3 or TRBV12-4; the D gene is possibly TRBD1 (5 bases). Between the trimmed V and J ends, which lost 5 bases and 5 bases, there was a span of 21 bases. The CDR3 runs to 16 residues. Written as DNA, the CDR3 is TGTGCCAGCAGTCACCGTAATGGGGGGGTCGCGACTGAAGCTTTCTTT. It yields the protein CASSHRNGGVATEAFF.

The J gene is TRBJ2-1, the V gene TRBV7-8; 11 nucleotides match TRBD2. The V gene end was trimmed by 3 bases and the J gene end by 8 bases; junction bases not matched to a gene: 9. The germline V gene encodes CDR1 SGHVS and CDR2 FQNEAQ. This CDR3 comprises 16 residues. CDR3 nucleotide sequence: TGTGCCAGCAGCTTGAAAGTACTAGCGGGAGATGATGAGCAGTTCTTC. Residues: CASSLKVLAGDDEQFF.

This clonotype was observed a handful of times. The chain has TRBV6-2 or TRBV6-3 and TRBJ2-7; TRBD1 matches at 7 bases. The germline gives CDR1 MNHEY, CDR2 SVGEGT. Germline trimming cut 6 bases from V and 0 bases from J; bases unmatched to any gene: 8. CDR3 length equals 15 residues. This CDR3 is CASSRGTPYSYEQYF. The CDR3 DNA reads TGTGCCAGCAGCAGGGGGACACCCTACTCCTACGAGCAGTACTTC.

Only a few counts were recorded for this clonotype. The chain joins TRBV12-3 or TRBV12-4 to TRBJ1-1; TRBD1 agrees at 8 bases. The CDR3 sequence is 15 residues long. V lost 3 bases to trimming and J lost 11 bases; unmatched junction nucleotides: 14. The DNA of the CDR3 is TGTGCCAGCAGTTTTCAGTTGGACAGGGAGGTTGAGGCTTTCTTT. It yields the protein CASSFQLDREVEAFF.

V is TRBV20-1 and J is TRBJ2-4; 11 bases match TRBD2. Germline V lookup: CDR1 DFQATT, CDR2 SNEGSKA (reference sequence). Trimming removed 4 bases from V and 8 bases from J; junction bases left unmatched: 10. CDR3 size: 15 residues. The CDR3, as DNA: TGCAGTGCTATAGGACTAGCGGGCGGATTTTACATTCAGTACTTC. Translating it yields CSAIGLAGGFYIQYF.

This clonotype showed up just a few times. V is TRBV12-3 or TRBV12-4 and J is TRBJ2-4; possibly TRBD1 for D (5 bases). V was clipped by 6 bases and J by 5 bases, with 14 bases between them. The CDR3 runs 14 residues. The CDR3 spells CASSPREVENIQYF. In DNA form, the CDR3 reads TGTGCCAGCAGCCCCAGGGAAGTCGAAAACATTCAGTACTTC.

V and J are TRBV6-9 and TRBJ1-2, with 7 bases fitting TRBD1. There are 16 residues in the CDR3. Germline lookup yields CDR1 MNHGY and CDR2 SVAAGI. Trimming took 8 bases from V and 2 from J; bases not matched to a gene: 14. This chain's CDR3 is CASQEEGADWNYGYTF. The CDR3 nucleotides are TGTGCCAGCCAGGAGGAGGGGGCGGATTGGAACTATGGCTACACCTTC.

The chain has TRBV27 and TRBJ2-3; 7 bases are shared with TRBD2. Trimming removed 6 bases from V and 5 bases from J; junction bases left unmatched: 2. Germline CDR1 reads MNHEY; CDR2 reads SMNVEV (reference sequence). The CDR3 length is 12 residues. The CDR3 protein is CASRWGGDTQYF. The CDR3 nucleotides read TGTGCCAGCAGATGGGGGGGAGATACGCAGTATTTT.

J is TRBJ1-5 and V is TRBV7-2; D is unresolved. CDR3 length: 13 amino acids. Germline lookup yields CDR1 SGHTA and CDR2 FQGNSA. Trimming shortened V by 4 bases and J by 9 bases, and 13 bases separated the two germline ends. As DNA, the CDR3 is TGTGCCAGCAGCTCAATCCCACCCGGGCCCCAGCATTTT. Residues: CASSSIPPGPQHF.

In this sample, this clonotype turned up a few times. The V call is TRBV18, the J call TRBJ2-5, with D perhaps TRBD2 (6 bases). CDR1 and CDR2 (germline): KGHSH, LQKENI. The CDR3 contains 13 residues. The germline V and J ends were trimmed by 2 bases and 5 bases, with 9 bases remaining between them. As DNA, the CDR3 is TGTGCCAGCTCACCAGGGGAGGAGGAGACCCAGTACTTC. This codes for CASSPGEEETQYF.

This clonotype was detected only a few times. The chain links TRBV12-3 or TRBV12-4 to TRBJ2-5; D gene ambiguous. The CDR3 extends over 12 amino acids. V shed 5 bases and J shed 5 bases, with 9 bases lying between them. Here the CDR3 DNA reads TGTGCCAGCAGTCTAGTTCCGGAGACCCAGTACTTC. Translation gives CASSLVPETQYF.

This clonotype was picked up a small number of times. The chain is built from TRBV20-1 and TRBJ2-1; 11 bases agree with TRBD2. V shed 6 bases and J 4 bases; nucleotides not matched to a gene: 8. The germline V gene encodes CDR1 DFQATT and CDR2 SNEGSKA (reference sequence). The CDR3 contains 15 residues. The CDR3 protein is CSARGTSGAYNEQFF. CDR3 DNA sequence: TGCAGTGCCCGGGGGACTAGCGGAGCTTACAATGAGCAGTTCTTC.

This clonotype has only one observation. A junction end diverges from the germline sequence, so it may reflect a read error. This chain joins TRBV7-2 and TRBJ2-5; D remains ambiguous. Germline assignment: CDR1 SGHTA and CDR2 FQGNSA. This CDR3 comprises 14 residues. The CDR3 is CAGSLYYRQETQYF. The CDR3 DNA follows: TGTGCCGGCAGCTTATATTACCGTCAAGAGACCCAGTACTTC.

V usage is TRBV24-1 and J usage is TRBJ2-1; D is perhaps TRBD1 (6 bases). Trimming shortened V by 0 bases and J by 1 base, and 9 bases separated the two germline ends. The CDR3 contains 16 residues. Germline V gene sequence: CDR1 KGHDR, CDR2 SFDVKD. The CDR3 bases are TGTGCCACCAGTGATTTGGGTCAGGGGTCCTACAATGAGCAGTTCTTC. Amino acid sequence: CATSDLGQGSYNEQFF.

This clonotype was recorded only once. The V and J genes are TRBV12-3 or TRBV12-4 and TRBJ2-5; 8 bases align to TRBD2. This CDR3 has 15 amino acids. Trimming cost V 0 bases and J 4 bases; bases outside gene matches: 4. CDR3: CASSLAGLEGETQYF. DNA of the CDR3: TGTGCCAGCAGTTTAGCGGGACTAGAGGGAGAGACCCAGTACTTC.

This clonotype was counted only a few times. This chain joins TRBV30 and TRBJ2-7; 12 nucleotides match TRBD1. There are 13 residues in the CDR3. V trimming: 2 bases; J trimming: 10 bases; junction bases outside the gene matches: 6. CDR1 and CDR2 from the germline V gene are GTSNPN and SVGIG (reference sequence). Here the CDR3 DNA reads TGTGCCTGGAGTACGGGACAGGGGGCGGTTCAGTACTTC. This sequence encodes CAWSTGQGAVQYF.

CDR3 amino acids: CASSPSGGAEGYTF. The DNA for the CDR3 is TGTGCCAGCAGTCCCAGTGGGGGGGCGGAGGGCTACACCTTC. J is TRBJ1-2 and V is TRBV27; a possible D gene is TRBD1 (6 bases). The CDR3 is 14 amino acids. V lost 5 bases and J lost 8, with 18 bases in between. Germline V CDR1 and CDR2: MNHEY, SMNVEV (reference sequence).

In its sample, this clonotype was seen a few times. The chain links TRBV21-1 to TRBJ2-4; the table's D call, TRBD1, has no DNA check behind it. TRBV21-1 corresponds to a pseudogene. The CDR3 has 18 amino acids. In DNA, the CDR3 is TGTGCCAGCAATCCGCCGGGACAGCTAGACGTAGCCAAAAACATTCAGTACTTC. This gives the protein CASNPPGQLDVAKNIQYF.

The chain is built from TRBV28 and TRBJ2-1; 8 bases are shared with TRBD2. CDR3 size: 16 residues. Germline V gives CDR1 MDHEN, CDR2 SYDVKM. V lost 6 bases and J lost 0; bases outside the gene matches: 7. The CDR3 DNA reads as TGTGCCAGCAGCGCACTAGCGGCAAACTCCTACAATGAGCAGTTCTTC. This codes for CASSALAANSYNEQFF. Together with reference TRBV28 and TRBJ2-1, the CDR3 gives the full variable domain: DVKVTQSSRYLVKRTGEKVFLECVQDMDHENMFWYRQDPGLGLRLIYFSYDVKMKEKGDIPEGYSVSREKKERFSLILESASTNQTSMYLCASSALAANSYNEQFFGPGTRLTVL.

The chain joins TRBV7-9 to TRBJ2-7; 10 nucleotides line up with TRBD2. This CDR3 comprises 17 residues. After removal of 1 base from V and 7 bases from J, the junction contained 13 bases not matched to a gene. Looked up from germline, CDR1 is SEHNR and CDR2 is FQNEAQ (reference sequence). Written as DNA, the CDR3 is TGTGCCAGCAGCTTAGTCGAGGGGGGGCTAGCGGGAGCTGAGCAGTACTTC. It yields the protein CASSLVEGGLAGAEQYF.

This clonotype has a handful of counts. The rearrangement links TRBV29-1 to TRBJ2-7; no clear D gene. From germline, CDR1 is SQVTM and CDR2 ANQGSEA. V was shortened by 5 bases and J by 3 bases, with 20 bases between the two germline ends. The CDR3 contains 15 residues. DNA of the CDR3: TGCAGCGTTCTTACCCCAGACTCAGAATTCTACGAGCAGTACTTC. Residues: CSVLTPDSEFYEQYF.

This clonotype was counted between two and nine times. The genes are TRBV7-8 and TRBJ2-7, with D maybe TRBD2 (5 bases). The CDR3 runs to 14 residues. Trimming stripped 4 bases from V and 7 bases from J, with 17 bases between. Germline V lookup: CDR1 SGHVS, CDR2 FQNEAQ. This CDR3 is CASSYQPSPGEQYF. The CDR3 DNA sequence: TGTGCCAGCAGCTACCAACCTTCGCCGGGGGAGCAGTACTTC. The full variable domain, rest sourced from reference TRBV7-8 and TRBJ2-7, is GAGVSQSPRYKVAKRGQDVALRCDPISGHVSLFWYQQALGQGPEFLTYFQNEAQLDKSGLPSDRFFAERPEGSVSTLKIQRTQQEDSAVYLCASSYQPSPGEQYFGPGTRLTVT.

The rearrangement joins TRBV7-3 to TRBJ2-5; the match to TRBD1 covers 8 bases. V lost 5 bases, J lost 5 bases, and 10 bases stayed unmatched. Germline V lookup: CDR1 SGHTA, CDR2 FQGTGA. The CDR3 is made up of 15 amino acids. CDR3 DNA sequence: TGTGCCAGCAGCCCGGAGACAGGGGCTCGCGAGACCCAGTACTTC. Its translation: CASSPETGARETQYF.

V usage is TRBV5-4 and J usage is TRBJ2-3, with D unclear. V dropped 0 bases and J dropped 9 bases, with 8 bases sitting between them. This CDR3 has 12 amino acids. Germline V gives CDR1 SGHNT, CDR2 YYREEE (reference sequence). CDR3 in amino acids: CASSLGLMTQYF. In nucleotides, the CDR3 is TGTGCCAGCAGCTTGGGTCTGATGACGCAGTATTTT.

Remarks on this clonotype: At one end the junction does not follow the germline gene, possibly because of a read error. The chain is built from TRBV12-3 or TRBV12-4 and TRBJ2-3; the D gene is possibly TRBD2 (5 bases). The CDR3 has 17 amino acids. The CDR3 spells CASSVREGRTSTDTQYF. The CDR3 coding sequence is TGTGCTAGCAGCGTGCGTGAGGGTCGCACTAGCACAGATACGCAGTATTTT.

With respect to this clonotype: One junction end does not reproduce the germline sequence, and a read error may be involved. The genes are TRBV27 and TRBJ1-1, with 7 bases aligning to TRBD1. The CDR3 extends over 16 amino acids. CDR1 is MNHEY, CDR2 SMNVEV, per germline (reference sequence). The CDR3 DNA is TGTGCCAACAGTGTCTATACAGGGGTAGGTTATACTGAAGCTTTCTTT. It codes for CANSVYTGVGYTEAFF.

The chain joins TRBV7-9 to TRBJ1-1, with D perhaps matching TRBD1 (6 bases). Trimming removed 6 bases from V and 6 bases from J, with 11 bases in between. Germline V gene lookup returns CDR1 SEHNR and CDR2 FQNEAQ (reference sequence). The CDR3 runs 12 residues. CDR3 amino acids: CASRRDRSEAFF. Written as DNA, the CDR3 is TGTGCCAGCAGGCGCGACAGGTCTGAAGCTTTCTTT.

The genes are TRBV10-1 and TRBJ1-6; D call uncertain. This CDR3 comprises 17 residues. V lost 9 bases and J 9 bases, leaving 27 bases between the germline ends. Germline assignment: CDR1 WNHNN and CDR2 SYGVQD (reference sequence). CDR3 DNA sequence: TGCGCCAGATCCCCGAGGAATTTGGCCCCATTGGGTTCACCCCTCCACTTT. Its protein product is CARSPRNLAPLGSPLHF.

This clonotype was observed a few times. The chain uses TRBV24-1 and TRBJ2-6; the D gene could be TRBD1 or TRBD2 (5 bases each). V shed 3 bases and J shed 4 bases, with 15 bases lying between them. Germline V lookup: CDR1 KGHDR, CDR2 SFDVKD. The CDR3 runs to 17 residues. CDR3 loop: CATSDRQGRGGANVLTF. As DNA, the CDR3 is TGTGCCACCAGTGATCGGCAGGGACGAGGCGGGGCCAACGTCCTGACTTTC.

The V call is TRBV29-1, the J call TRBJ1-2; weak D call: TRBD1 (5 bases). Trimming removed 3 bases at V and 8 bases at J, with 13 bases between. Germline V gene data show CDR1 as SQVTM and CDR2 as ANQGSEA. The CDR3 runs to 12 residues. In nucleotides, the CDR3 is TGCAGCGTTGATGCCGGGGGTTCCGGCTACACCTTC. It codes for CSVDAGGSGYTF. Looking up the rest from reference TRBV29-1 and TRBJ1-2 gives the full variable domain: SAVISQKPSRDICQRGTSLTIQCQVDSQVTMMFWYRQQPGQSLTLIATANQGSEATYESGFVIDKFPISRPNLTFSTLTVSNMSPEDSSIYLCSVDAGGSGYTFGSGTRLTVV.